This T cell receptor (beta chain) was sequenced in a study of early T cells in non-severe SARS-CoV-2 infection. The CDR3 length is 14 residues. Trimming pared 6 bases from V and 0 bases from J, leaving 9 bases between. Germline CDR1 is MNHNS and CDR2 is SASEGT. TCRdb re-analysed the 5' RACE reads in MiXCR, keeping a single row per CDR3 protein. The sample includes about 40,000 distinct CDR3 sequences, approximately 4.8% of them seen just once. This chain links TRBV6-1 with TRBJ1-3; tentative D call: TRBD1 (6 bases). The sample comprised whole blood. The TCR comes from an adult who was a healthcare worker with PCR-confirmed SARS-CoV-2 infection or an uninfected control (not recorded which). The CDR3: CASSVGASGNTIYF. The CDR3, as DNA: TGTGCCAGCAGCGTGGGGGCCTCTGGAAACACCATATATTTT.